These 19 T cell receptor beta chains originate from one sample sequenced in a study of T cell responses to AZD1222 COVID-19 vaccine. Measured with immunoSEQ multiplex PCR; TCRdb has only the in-frame clones, and not every one. The sample has 150,000 to 200,000 clones; 85% to 95% are singletons. The sample in question was peripheral blood, obtained on day 0 of AZD1222 vaccination. Source of these receptors: an adult in good health.

This clone was detected a few times. The V gene is TRBV2, the J gene TRBJ1-5; 8 bases align to TRBD1. Germline V gives CDR1 SNHLY, CDR2 FYNNEI. The CDR3 totals 13 residues. V trimming: 10 bases; J trimming: 2 bases; junction bases outside the gene matches: 4. The CDR3 region has the DNA TGTGCCACCTCGGGACAGGGCAATCAGCCCCAGCATTTT. As protein: CATSGQGNQPQHF.

The CDR3 nucleotides read TGTGCCAGTACCACAGGGGGGAGCTCCTATAATTCACCCCTCCACTTT. Translation gives CASTTGGSSYNSPLHF. The chain uses TRBV19 and TRBJ1-6; 8 bases align to TRBD1. CDR1 LNHDA and CDR2 SQIVND come from the germline V gene (reference sequence). This CDR3 spans 16 amino acids. The V segment lost 7 bases and the J segment 0 bases; nucleotides outside the gene matches: 5.

Here the CDR3 DNA reads TGCAGTGCTAGACCGCCGGCGGGACTGTTCTTC. Encoded protein: CSARPPAGLFF. The chain employs TRBV20-1 and TRBJ2-1, with D tentatively TRBD2 (6 bases). The CDR3 contains 11 residues. CDR1 DFQATT and CDR2 SNEGSKA come from the germline V gene (reference sequence). The V end lost 2 bases, the J end lost 15 bases, and 14 bases lay between the germline ends.

The CDR3 sequence is CASSLVGRGPDIQYF. In DNA, the CDR3 is TGCGCCAGCAGCTTGGTTGGCAGGGGGCCTGACATTCAGTACTTC. This chain links TRBV5-1 with TRBJ2-4; 8 bases are a match to TRBD1. V was clipped by 0 bases and J by 8 bases; unmatched bases: 7. CDR3 length: 15 residues. CDR1 SGHRS and CDR2 YFSETQ come from the germline V gene. The full variable domain, its missing parts supplied by reference TRBV5-1 and TRBJ2-4, is KAGVTQTPRYLIKTRGQQVTLSCSPISGHRSVSWYQQTPGQGLQFLFEYFSETQRNKGNFPGRFSGRQFSNSRSEMNVSTLELGDSALYLCASSLVGRGPDIQYFGAGTRLSVL.

The V gene is TRBV28, the J gene TRBJ1-4, with a possible D match to TRBD1 (5 bases). Germline V gene lookup returns CDR1 MDHEN and CDR2 SYDVKM. Trimming took 4 bases from V and 8 from J, leaving 20 bases between them. CDR3 size: 16 residues. The CDR3 is CASSSLGSGRDEKLFF. DNA of the CDR3: TGTGCCAGCAGTTCCCTGGGCTCGGGACGTGACGAAAAACTGTTTTTT.

The gene calls are TRBV5-5 and TRBJ2-3; 9 nucleotides match TRBD1. After removal of 0 bases from V and 6 bases from J, the junction contained 8 bases not matched to a gene. The CDR3 sequence is 16 residues long. Germline V gene data show CDR1 as SGHKS and CDR2 as YYEKEE (reference sequence). The CDR3 DNA follows: TGTGCCAGCAGCTTGGACGGGACAGGGTTTTGGGATACGCAGTATTTT. Its protein is CASSLDGTGFWDTQYF.

V gene TRBV7-9 combines with J gene TRBJ2-1; 9 nucleotides align to TRBD2. J was trimmed by 13 bases and V by 10 bases; bases with no gene match: 11. CDR3 length equals 12 residues. CDR1 is SEHNR and CDR2 is FQNEAQ in the germline V gene (reference sequence). CDR3 in DNA: TGTGCCATAAACTCCCCGGGACTAGCACAGTTCTTC. Amino acids: CAINSPGLAQFF.

This CDR3 is CASSEPNTGELFF. As DNA, the CDR3 is TGTGCCAGCAGTGAACCGAACACCGGGGAGCTGTTTTTT. The chain combines TRBV2 with TRBJ2-2; D not certain. The germline V and J ends were trimmed by 2 bases and 0 bases, with 1 base remaining between them. In germline, CDR1 is SNHLY, CDR2 FYNNEI. This CDR3 contains 13 residues.

The V gene is TRBV28, the J gene TRBJ1-1; maybe TRBD1 (5 bases). Germline V gives CDR1 MDHEN, CDR2 SYDVKM. Deletions cut 2 bases from V and 4 bases from J, with 11 bases between. There are 14 residues in the CDR3. The CDR3 loop is CASSLRGGSTEAFF. Here the CDR3 DNA reads TGTGCCAGCAGTTTACGTGGGGGGAGCACTGAAGCTTTCTTT.

This rearrangement joins TRBV11-3 to TRBJ1-5; tentatively, D is TRBD1 (6 bases). The CDR3 is made up of 17 amino acids. Germline V lookup: CDR1 SGHNT, CDR2 YENEEA. Between the trimmed V and J ends, which lost 3 bases and 1 base, there was a span of 16 bases. The CDR3 DNA follows: TGTGCCAGCAGCTTCAAGGGGGGCTCAGGGAGCAATCAGCCCCAGCATTTT. It is translated as CASSFKGGSGSNQPQHF.

This chain joins TRBV9 and TRBJ2-1; 10 bases map to TRBD2. The CDR3 loop spans 17 amino acids. Germline loops: CDR1 SGDLS, CDR2 YYNGEE. J gave up 2 bases and V 7 bases, and 12 bases lay outside the gene matches. CDR3 in amino acids: CASGPAGGHRTYNEQFF. The CDR3 nucleotides read TGTGCCAGCGGTCCAGCGGGAGGGCACAGGACCTACAATGAGCAGTTCTTC.

This clone was observed a single time. The rearrangement links TRBV4-2 to TRBJ2-7, with D uncertain. The CDR3 consists of 12 residues. Trimming removed 3 bases from V and 4 bases from J, with 7 bases in between. CDR1 and CDR2 (germline): LGHNA, YNFKEQ. The CDR3 sequence: CASSQDPYEQYF. The CDR3 DNA is TGTGCCAGCAGCCAGGACCCGTACGAGCAGTACTTC.

This clone was detected only once. This chain connects TRBV2 to TRBJ2-2, with 7 bases fitting TRBD1. V shed 7 bases and J 4 bases; nucleotides not matched to a gene: 3. CDR1 is SNHLY and CDR2 is FYNNEI in the germline V gene. This CDR3 has 13 amino acids. The CDR3 reads CASTWDSTGELFF. DNA of the CDR3: TGTGCCAGCACCTGGGACAGCACCGGGGAGCTGTTTTTT.

This clone was found once. The V gene is TRBV30, the J gene TRBJ2-7; D is unresolved. Trimming pared 4 bases from V and 2 bases from J, leaving 15 bases between. Germline CDR1 reads GTSNPN; CDR2 reads SVGIG (reference sequence). This CDR3 comprises 14 residues. The CDR3 coding sequence is TGTGCCTGGAACCCGGGCCTCCTTACCTACGAGCAGTACTTC. Its protein is CAWNPGLLTYEQYF.

The V call is TRBV4-1, the J call TRBJ2-3, with no clear D. The V end lost 3 bases, the J end lost 1 base, and 14 bases lay between the germline ends. Germline CDR1 and CDR2: MGHRA and YSYEKL. This CDR3 comprises 16 residues. The CDR3 DNA reads TGCGCCAGCAGCCACCCATCGTCGGACCGCACAGATACGCAGTATTTT. It yields the protein CASSHPSSDRTDTQYF.

The chain is built from TRBV7-9 and TRBJ2-1, with D possibly called TRBD1 or TRBD2 (6 bases each). This CDR3 region has 12 residues. Trimming removed 11 bases from V and 7 bases from J, with 15 bases in between. Germline V lookup: CDR1 SEHNR, CDR2 FQNEAQ (reference sequence). CDR3 coding DNA: TGTGCCCAGGGGAGGCCAGGGAATGAGCAGTTCTTC. This gives the protein CAQGRPGNEQFF.

The chain couples TRBV3-1 (or the pseudogene TRBV3-2) to TRBJ2-7; possibly TRBD2 for D (6 bases). V was pared by 0 bases and J by 3 bases, with 18 bases between. Germline-derived CDR1 and CDR2 are LGHDT and YNNKEL (reference sequence). CDR3 size: 17 residues. CDR3 in DNA: TGTGCCAGCAGCCAAGAGTGGGACGGGAGAGGGGTCTACGAGCAGTACTTC. It encodes CASSQEWDGRGVYEQYF.

The chain combines TRBV28 with TRBJ2-5, with TRBD1 matching 8 bases. Germline V gene data show CDR1 as MDHEN and CDR2 as SYDVKM. The CDR3 runs 14 residues. The V segment lost 5 bases and the J segment 4 bases; nucleotides outside the gene matches: 6. DNA for the CDR3: TGTGCCAGCAGTCCCCAGGGGGCCGGAGAGACCCAGTACTTC. Its translation is CASSPQGAGETQYF.

The CDR3 is CASSSKTTGQLNEKLFF. CDR3 DNA sequence: TGTGCCAGCAGCTCAAAGACGACGGGACAGTTAAATGAAAAACTGTTTTTT. The chain links TRBV7-9 to TRBJ1-4, with 7 positions matching TRBD1. CDR3 size: 17 residues. V gave up 4 bases and J gave up 5 bases; unmatched junction bases: 13. Germline lookup yields CDR1 SEHNR and CDR2 FQNEAQ (reference sequence).